These T cell receptor beta chains were read from a single sample in a study of lymphopenia after photon versus proton radiotherapy. Here immunoSEQ multiplex PCR was the method, and the copy in TCRdb shows in-frame clones only, minus some. Among approximately 65,000 clones, 75% to 90% were seen once, and the ten largest hold 10% to 11%. The sequencing used peripheral blood, collected from a patient treated with proton-based radiotherapy. The origin of the receptors is a man older than 75 with esophageal cancer. The CDR3 runs from the conserved cysteine through the conserved F or W. The order of the fields is clone size, D gene, J gene, V gene, CDR3 protein, CDR3 DNA. A D gene is named only where the DNA matches it firmly. Not all rows give a size; the values are once, few, many and, for expanded clones, a class.

once	NA	TRBJ1-5	TRBV4-1	CASSQGPGYQPQHF	TGCGCCAGCAGCCAAGGGCCGGGGTATCAGCCCCAGCATTTT
NA	TRBD1	TRBJ2-2	TRBV6-5	CASSYGTGHLTGELFF	TGTGCCAGCAGTTACGGGACAGGGCATCTCACCGGGGAGCTGTTTTTT
NA	NA	TRBJ2-7	TRBV5-1	CASSLEGESYEQYF	TGCGCCAGCAGCTTGGAAGGGGAATCCTACGAGCAGTACTTC
NA	TRBD2	TRBJ2-5	TRBV2	CASSEREGRGETQYF	TGTGCCAGCAGTGAAAGGGAGGGGAGGGGAGAGACCCAGTACTTC
NA	TRBD1	TRBJ2-7	TRBV6-5	CASSPGQYYEQYF	TGTGCCAGCAGCCCGGGACAGTACTACGAGCAGTACTTC
NA	NA	TRBJ2-1	TRBV12-5	CASGWLGSEQFF	TGTGCTAGTGGTTGGTTAGGGTCTGAGCAGTTCTTC
NA	NA	TRBJ2-2	TRBV23-1	CASSPLGGYTGELFF	TGCGCCAGCAGCCCCCTAGGGGGGTACACCGGGGAGCTGTTTTTT
NA	NA	TRBJ2-6	TRBV18	CASSFGSEANVLTF	TGTGCCAGCTCATTCGGGAGTGAGGCCAACGTCCTGACTTTC
NA	NA	TRBJ2-3	TRBV19	CASSIRAGQVSTDTQYF	TGTGCCAGTAGTATAAGAGCGGGCCAGGTGAGCACAGATACGCAGTATTTT
few	NA	TRBJ1-1	TRBV7-3	CASSLRGGRNTEAFF	TGTGCCAGCAGCTTAAGAGGCGGCCGGAACACTGAAGCTTTCTTT
NA	TRBD2	TRBJ2-2	TRBV5-1	CASSLSGLAGSFNTGELFF	TGCGCCAGCAGCTTAAGTGGGCTAGCGGGATCGTTTAACACCGGGGAGCTGTTTTTT
NA	NA	TRBJ1-2	TRBV27	CASTPDGGYTF	TGTGCCAGCACTCCCGACGGCGGCTACACCTTC
NA	NA	TRBJ2-3	TRBV5-1	CASSLGDSTPDTQYF	TGCGCCAGCAGCTTAGGAGACTCCACCCCAGATACGCAGTATTTT
NA	TRBD2	TRBJ2-1	TRBV19	CASGNRLAGGPYNEQFF	TGTGCCAGTGGCAACCGACTAGCGGGAGGGCCCTACAATGAGCAGTTCTTC
NA	TRBD2	TRBJ2-7	TRBV4-3	CASSQDALAASYEQYF	TGCGCCAGCAGCCAAGATGCGCTAGCGGCATCCTACGAGCAGTACTTC
few	NA	TRBJ1-5	TRBV10-2	CASSESTLALWSSTYSNQPQHF	TGCGCCAGCAGTGAGTCCACCCTCGCACTATGGAGCTCCACTTATAGCAATCAGCCCCAGCATTTT
NA	TRBD2	TRBJ2-1	TRBV19	CASSEPGLAGGLNEQFF	TGTGCCAGTAGTGAGCCGGGACTAGCGGGAGGATTGAATGAGCAGTTCTTC
NA	TRBD2	TRBJ2-2	TRBV9	CASSVASGGYHYTGELFF	TGTGCCAGCAGCGTAGCGTCGGGAGGGTACCACTACACCGGGGAGCTGTTTTTT
NA	NA	TRBJ1-1	TRBV2	CATTLRGGTNTEAFF	TGTGCTACGACACTACGGGGAGGGACGAACACTGAAGCTTTCTTT
NA	NA	TRBJ2-5	TRBV27	CASSARFGGVTQYF	TGTGCCAGCAGTGCCAGGTTCGGTGGAGTGACCCAGTACTTC
NA	NA	TRBJ2-1	TRBV6-6	CASRPSWGYNEQFF	TGTGCCAGCAGGCCGAGTTGGGGGTACAATGAGCAGTTCTTC
NA	NA	TRBJ2-7	TRBV6-5	CASRHPAGQKFEQYF	TGTGCCAGCAGGCATCCCGCGGGACAAAAGTTCGAGCAGTACTTC
once	TRBD2	TRBJ2-7	TRBV5-4	CASSDRTSGSYEQYF	TGTGCCAGCAGCGATAGGACTAGCGGTTCCTACGAGCAGTACTTC
NA	TRBD1	TRBJ1-5	TRBV30	CAWSVRDRSNQPQHF	TGTGCCTGGAGTGTACGGGACAGGAGCAATCAGCCCCAGCATTTT